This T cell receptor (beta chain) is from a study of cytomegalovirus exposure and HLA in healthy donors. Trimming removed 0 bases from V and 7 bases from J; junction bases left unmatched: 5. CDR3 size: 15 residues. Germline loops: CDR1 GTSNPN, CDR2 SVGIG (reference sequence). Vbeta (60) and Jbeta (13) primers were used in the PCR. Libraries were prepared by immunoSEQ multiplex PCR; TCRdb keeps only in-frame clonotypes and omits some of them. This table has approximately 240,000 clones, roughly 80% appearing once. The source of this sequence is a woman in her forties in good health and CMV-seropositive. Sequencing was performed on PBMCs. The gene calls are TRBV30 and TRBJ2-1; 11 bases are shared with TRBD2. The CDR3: CAWSVVAGGWNEQFF. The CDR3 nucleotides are TGTGCCTGGAGTGTAGTAGCGGGAGGGTGGAATGAGCAGTTCTTC.